Included here is one T cell receptor (beta chain) sequence, with context. Its specificity is not known. Unmatched junction bases numbered 13, after V lost 5 bases and J lost 1 base. CDR1 and CDR2 (germline): MGHRA, YSYEKL. The CDR3 covers 19 residues. All of the isolated RNA was reverse transcribed, so expressed TCRB transcripts were sequenced. Libraries were prepared by immunoSEQ multiplex PCR; TCRdb keeps only in-frame clonotypes and omits some of them. The profile covers 250,000 or so clones, with roughly 13% appearing a single time and approximately 0.018% taken by the ten largest. The data originate from a study of beta chain features in type 1 diabetes. General study points: Patients with Type 1 diabetes showed moderately but significantly shorter TCRB CDR3s in all four CD4+ subsets. Within patients, naive, central memory and Treg TCRB repertoires seemed more similar than within healthy donors.

This clonotype originated in a man under 40 with type 1 diabetes. The chain employs TRBV4-1 and TRBJ1-3; TRBD1 aligns across 11 bases. Input material: naive CD4+ T cells from blood. Written as DNA, the CDR3 is TGCGCCAGCAGCGGCGGACAGGGGGCGCCGGGCCCATCTGGAAACACCATATATTTT. It specifies CASSGGQGAPGPSGNTIYF.